This T cell receptor (beta chain) comes out of a study of T-cell reconstitution after alpha-beta-depleted transplantation in children. Unique molecular identifiers featured in how the TCRbeta library was prepared. TCRdb itself ran the PCR reads through MiXCR, one entry per CDR3 protein. The profile covers around 600,000 distinct CDR3 sequences, with around 17% appearing a single time and approximately 1% taken by the ten largest. This clonotype was counted at least ten times. The receptor was derived from a human donor who donated a stem cell graft to a child with acute myeloid leukemia. The sample consisted of PBMCs from the stem cell graft donor, taken from the stem cell graft.

The CDR3 coding sequence is TGCAGTGCTAGAGCGCCTGTTCTGGCGGGAAACACTGAAGCTTTCTTT. Encoded protein: CSARAPVLAGNTEAFF. J is TRBJ1-1 and V is TRBV20-1; D ambiguous. The CDR3 totals 16 residues. Trimming removed 1 base at V and 2 bases at J, with 17 bases between. CDR1 DFQATT and CDR2 SNEGSKA come from the germline V gene (reference sequence).